Listed below are T cell receptor beta chains from one sample, sequenced in a study of blood T cell repertoires in COVID-19. Sequenced by immunoSEQ multiplex PCR; TCRdb stores in-frame clones only, minus some. The sample contains about 240,000 clones, approximately 90% of which appear only once. The sequenced material came from PBMCs or T cells enriched from blood (not recorded which). The receptors stem from a woman between 25 and 40 years old who had recovered from COVID-19. Both conserved end residues are part of each CDR3. Each record gives: V gene, J gene, clone size, D gene, CDR3 protein, CDR3 DNA. A D gene is named only where the DNA matches it firmly. Not all rows give a size; the values are once, few, many and, for expanded clones, a class.

TRBV28	TRBJ2-3	-	TRBD1	CASRYRDRLRDTQYF	TGTGCCAGCAGGTACCGGGACAGGCTGAGAGATACGCAGTATTTT
TRBV7-2	TRBJ1-4	-	-	CASSADGGKKLFF	TGTGCCAGCAGCGCCGACGGAGGGAAGAAACTGTTTTTT
TRBV7-6	TRBJ1-6	-	-	CASSLAGATYNSPLHF	TGTGCCAGCAGCTTAGCTGGGGCCACCTATAATTCACCCCTCCACTTT
TRBV30	TRBJ2-7	-	TRBD1	CAWSAGQGDEQYF	TGTGCCTGGAGTGCCGGACAGGGGGACGAGCAGTACTTC
TRBV19	TRBJ2-1	-	TRBD2	CASSIGRSDNEQFF	TGTGCCAGTAGTATCGGGAGGTCGGACAATGAGCAGTTCTTC
TRBV15	TRBJ2-1	-	TRBD2	CATSISGSSPHEQFF	TGTGCCACCAGCATTAGCGGGAGCTCTCCCCATGAGCAGTTCTTC
TRBV5-1	TRBJ2-4	-	-	CASSWGSRGSDIQYF	TGCGCCAGCAGCTGGGGTAGTAGAGGGTCGGACATTCAGTACTTC
TRBV2	TRBJ2-1	-	-	CASSLRVGNNEQFF	TGTGCCAGCAGCCTTCGGGTCGGGAACAATGAGCAGTTCTTC
TRBV19	TRBJ1-1	-	TRBD1	CASSMGQGAGNTEAFF	TGTGCCAGTAGTATGGGACAGGGGGCTGGGAACACTGAAGCTTTCTTT
TRBV4-3	TRBJ2-3	-	TRBD2	CASSQEGGRAIDTQYF	TGCGCCAGCAGCCAAGAAGGCGGGAGGGCCATAGATACGCAGTATTTT
TRBV3-1/TRBV3-2	TRBJ1-6	-	-	CASSPKITGIGSYNSPLHF	TGTGCCAGCAGCCCAAAAATTACAGGGATCGGCTCCTATAATTCACCCCTCCACTTT
TRBV11-3	TRBJ2-1	once	TRBD2	CASSTTSGAYNEQFF	TGTGCCAGCAGTACTACTAGCGGGGCCTACAATGAGCAGTTCTTC
TRBV13	TRBJ1-2	-	-	CASSLSTDGYTF	TGTGCCAGCAGCTTATCGACAGATGGCTACACCTTC
TRBV28	TRBJ1-2	-	-	CASSLLTDRNIYGYTF	TGTGCCAGCAGTTTATTAACAGACAGGAATATCTATGGCTACACCTTC
TRBV9	TRBJ1-2	-	-	CASSVGQGAHRTF	-
TRBV5-1	TRBJ2-3	-	TRBD1	CASSQDRGRGDTQYF	TGCGCCAGCAGCCAGGACAGGGGGAGAGGAGATACGCAGTATTTT
TRBV6-4	TRBJ2-1	few	TRBD2	CASRSGVYNEQFF	TGTGCCAGCAGGAGCGGGGTCTACAATGAGCAGTTCTTC
TRBV13	TRBJ1-3	-	TRBD1	CASSLDRGGNTIYF	TGTGCCAGCAGCCTCGACAGGGGGGGAAACACCATATATTTT
TRBV19	TRBJ1-1	once	TRBD1	CATLDRRTEAFF	TGTGCCACCTTGGACAGGAGAACTGAAGCTTTCTTT
TRBV20-1	TRBJ2-1	-	TRBD2	CSASTWREGLYEQFF	TGCAGTGCTAGTACTTGGCGGGAGGGCCTCTATGAGCAGTTCTTC
TRBV18	TRBJ1-2	-	TRBD1	CASSPRTGDGGYTF	TGTGCCAGCTCACCGCGGACAGGGGATGGTGGCTACACCTTC
TRBV7-2	TRBJ1-3	-	TRBD1	CASSLMQGGSGNTIYF	TGTGCCAGCAGCTTAATGCAGGGGGGATCTGGAAACACCATATATTTT
TRBV5-8	TRBJ1-5	-	-	CASSLAGQPQHF	TGTGCCAGCAGCTTGGCTGGCCAGCCCCAGCATTTT
TRBV18	TRBJ1-5	-	-	CASSPNNRNYNQPQHF	TGTGCCAGCTCACCAAATAATCGAAACTACAATCAGCCCCAGCATTTT
TRBV7-9	TRBJ1-2	-	TRBD1	CASSSFRGYGYTF	TGTGCCAGCAGCTCGTTCAGGGGGTATGGCTACACCTTC
TRBV9	TRBJ1-1	once	-	CASSPRGGRNTEAFF	TGTGCCAGCAGCCCCAGAGGTGGGAGGAACACTGAAGCTTTCTTT
TRBV4-1	TRBJ2-3	-	TRBD2	CASSQEWGQRGDTQYF	TGCGCCAGCAGCCAAGAGTGGGGCCAGCGGGGAGATACGCAGTATTTT
TRBV14	TRBJ1-2	once	-	CASSRATAYSWDYTF	TGTGCCAGCAGCCGAGCGACAGCCTATTCTTGGGACTACACCTTC
TRBV5-1	TRBJ1-1	-	-	CASSLDRNTEAFF	TGCGCCAGCAGCTTAGACAGGAACACTGAAGCTTTCTTT
TRBV7-3	TRBJ1-1	-	-	CASSLTQGRGNTEAFF	TGTGCCAGCAGCTTAACACAGGGAAGAGGGAACACTGAAGCTTTCTTT
TRBV4-3	TRBJ2-1	-	TRBD2	CASSQAPIGTSGSSSYNEQFF	TGCGCCAGCAGCCAAGCTCCGATCGGGACTAGCGGGAGCAGCTCCTACAATGAGCAGTTCTTC
TRBV7-2	TRBJ2-7	-	-	CASSISRDNEQYF	TGTGCCAGCAGCATTAGCCGGGACAACGAGCAGTACTTC
TRBV14	TRBJ2-1	-	-	CASSQVKRSEQFF	TGTGCCAGCAGCCAAGTTAAAAGGAGTGAGCAGTTCTTC
TRBV4-3	TRBJ2-7	-	-	CASSPERGGAYEQYF	TGCGCCAGCAGCCCCGAGAGGGGGGGAGCCTACGAGCAGTACTTC
TRBV20-1	TRBJ2-2	-	TRBD1	CSASPDRGMPSYAGELFF	TGCAGTGCTAGTCCGGACAGGGGTATGCCTAGTTATGCCGGGGAGCTGTTTTTT
TRBV28	TRBJ2-5	-	TRBD2	CASSPPLGGGETQYF	TGTGCCAGCAGCCCCCCACTGGGGGGAGGGGAGACCCAGTACTTC
TRBV11-2	TRBJ1-1	once	-	CASSLVRGNTEAFF	TGTGCCAGCAGCTTAGTTAGGGGCAACACTGAAGCTTTCTTT
TRBV4-3	TRBJ1-5	-	-	CASSQERVRQPQHF	TGCGCCAGCAGCCAAGAGAGGGTACGGCAGCCCCAGCATTTT
TRBV7-2	TRBJ2-7	-	TRBD2	CASSLEVWRETGEQYF	TGTGCCAGCAGCTTAGAGGTCTGGCGGGAGACGGGCGAGCAGTACTTC
TRBV6-1	TRBJ1-2	-	-	CASSEWTDYGYTF	TGTGCCAGCAGTGAGTGGACAGACTATGGCTACACCTTC
TRBV11-2	TRBJ2-7	-	-	CASSLGQPYEQYF	TGTGCCAGCAGCTTAGGACAGCCGTACGAGCAGTACTTC
TRBV27	TRBJ1-4	-	TRBD1	CASSPVRTGRGEKLFF	TGTGCCAGCAGTCCCGTCCGGACAGGGCGGGGTGAAAAACTGTTTTTT
TRBV4-2	TRBJ2-1	once	TRBD2	CASSQVGTSGAIFGEQFF	TGTGCCAGCAGCCAAGTCGGGACTAGCGGGGCTATATTCGGAGAGCAGTTCTTC
TRBV28	TRBJ2-7	-	TRBD2	CASSAPGLAGRGYEQYF	TGTGCCAGCAGTGCCCCGGGACTAGCGGGAAGAGGCTACGAGCAGTACTTC
TRBV5-1	TRBJ2-7	-	TRBD1	CASSSGQGSGEQYF	TGCGCCAGCAGCAGCGGACAGGGATCCGGCGAGCAGTACTTC
TRBV5-4	TRBJ1-2	-	-	CASSGQRVEGYTF	TGTGCCAGCAGCGGGCAGCGGGTGGAGGGCTACACCTTC
TRBV3-1/TRBV3-2	TRBJ1-2	-	-	CASSPLGPEYYGYTF	TGTGCCAGCAGCCCGTTGGGGCCCGAATACTATGGCTACACCTTC
TRBV13	TRBJ1-2	-	-	CATSKSLRGYGYTF	TGTGCCACCTCAAAGTCCCTGCGGGGCTATGGCTACACCTTC
TRBV19	TRBJ2-5	-	TRBD2	CASSIATSEWETQYF	TGTGCCAGTAGTATCGCAACTAGCGAATGGGAGACCCAGTACTTC
TRBV18	TRBJ1-2	-	TRBD1	CASSPGQDYGYTF	TGTGCCAGCTCACCCGGACAGGACTATGGCTACACCTTC
TRBV7-8	TRBJ2-1	-	-	CASSSRWGAYNEQFF	TGTGCCAGCAGCTCCAGGTGGGGGGCCTACAATGAGCAGTTCTTC
TRBV2	TRBJ2-2	-	TRBD2	CASRVIAGGHGELFF	TGTGCCAGCAGAGTAATAGCGGGAGGCCACGGGGAGCTGTTTTTT
TRBV7-2	TRBJ2-5	once	-	CASSPRTGRNQETQYF	TGTGCCAGCAGCCCAAGAACAGGACGTAACCAAGAGACCCAGTACTTC
TRBV20-1	TRBJ1-1	-	-	CSASRGAVAEAFF	TGCAGTGCTAGTCGGGGAGCGGTGGCTGAAGCTTTCTTT
TRBV18	TRBJ1-1	-	-	CASSPGEGQAFF	TGTGCCAGCTCCCCGGGGGAGGGACAAGCTTTCTTT
TRBV5-4	TRBJ1-6	-	-	CASSLAGAAGPPLHF	TGTGCCAGCAGCTTGGCCGGGGCGGCGGGACCTCCCCTCCACTTT
TRBV20-1	TRBJ1-1	-	-	CSASLSWNTEAFF	TGCAGTGCCAGTCTCAGTTGGAACACTGAAGCTTTCTTT